This TCR beta chain was identified in a study of shared clonotypes between healthy human individuals. Study-level background: Every donor yielded three CD4 naive, three CD4 memory, two CD8 naive and one CD8 memory plate.

The germline V gene has CDR1 SGHTA and CDR2 FQGTGA. The CDR3 runs to 14 residues. V shed 5 bases, J shed 10 bases, and the junction held 6 bases outside the gene matches. With respect to this clone: Its antigen is undetermined.

Study outcomes and limitations: Against clonotypes common to all four donors, non-shared ones had lower generation probabilities. Rarefaction gave evidence that sorted-subset sequencing remained incomplete despite large depth.

Researchers divided each subset's genomic DNA evenly across several immunoSEQ plates. Profiled with immunoSEQ multiplex PCR; TCRdb holds only in-frame clones, not every one. The table has approximately 350,000 clones, 90% to 97% seen once. Source material: memory CD8+ T cells sorted from blood. The subset here: CD45RO+ cells pooled with CCR7-negative TemRA cells. The genes are TRBV7-3 and TRBJ1-6, with TRBD1 matching 9 bases. The TCR was taken from a young man in good health. Here the CDR3 reads CASSTNRGQSPLHF. The CDR3 coding sequence is TGTGCCAGCAGCACGAACAGGGGGCAATCACCCCTCCACTTT.